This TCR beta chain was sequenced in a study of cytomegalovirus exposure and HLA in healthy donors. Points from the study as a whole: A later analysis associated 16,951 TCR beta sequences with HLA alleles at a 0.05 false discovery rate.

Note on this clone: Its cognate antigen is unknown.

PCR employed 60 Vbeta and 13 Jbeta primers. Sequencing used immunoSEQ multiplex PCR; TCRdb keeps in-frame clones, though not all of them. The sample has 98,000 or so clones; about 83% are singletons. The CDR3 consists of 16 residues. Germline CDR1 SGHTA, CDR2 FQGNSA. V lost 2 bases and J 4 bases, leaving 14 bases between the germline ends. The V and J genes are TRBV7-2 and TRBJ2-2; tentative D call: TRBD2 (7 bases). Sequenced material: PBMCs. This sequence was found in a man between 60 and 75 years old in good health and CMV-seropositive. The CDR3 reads CASSLRGGLGTGELFF. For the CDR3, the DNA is TGTGCCAGCAGCTTAAGGGGGGGTTTGGGCACCGGGGAGCTGTTTTTT.